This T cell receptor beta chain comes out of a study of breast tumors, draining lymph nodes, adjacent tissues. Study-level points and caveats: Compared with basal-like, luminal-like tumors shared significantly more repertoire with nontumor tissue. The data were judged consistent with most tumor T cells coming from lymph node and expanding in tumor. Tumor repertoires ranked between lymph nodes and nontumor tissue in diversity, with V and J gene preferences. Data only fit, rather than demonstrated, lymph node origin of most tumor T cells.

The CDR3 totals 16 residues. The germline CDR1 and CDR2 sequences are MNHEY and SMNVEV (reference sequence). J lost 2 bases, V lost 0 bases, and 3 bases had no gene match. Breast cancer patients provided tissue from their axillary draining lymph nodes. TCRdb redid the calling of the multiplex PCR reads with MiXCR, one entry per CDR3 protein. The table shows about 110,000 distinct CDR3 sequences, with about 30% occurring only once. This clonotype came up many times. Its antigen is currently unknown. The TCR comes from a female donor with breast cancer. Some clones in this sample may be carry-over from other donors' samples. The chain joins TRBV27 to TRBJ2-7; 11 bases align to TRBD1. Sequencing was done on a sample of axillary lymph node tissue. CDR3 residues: CASSLSGGQGAYEQYF. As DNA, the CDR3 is TGTGCCAGCAGTTTATCGGGGGGACAGGGGGCCTACGAGCAGTACTTC.